This TCR beta chain was identified during a study of breast tumors, draining lymph nodes, adjacent tissues. Study-wide points: The data were judged consistent with most tumor T cells coming from lymph node and expanding in tumor. Luminal-like breast cancer showed significantly higher tumor–nontumor repertoire similarity than basal-like. Tumors had less TCR diversity than lymph nodes, more than nontumor tissue. Tumor T cell lymph node origin was a supported hypothesis, not proven.

About this clonotype itself: Its specificity is unknown.

MiXCR was run by TCRdb on the multiplex PCR reads, yielding one entry per CDR3 protein. The table lists 200,000 to 250,000 distinct CDR3 sequences, approximately 29% of them singletons. Samples came from axillary lymph nodes draining the breast cancer. V lost 10 bases and J lost 8; bases outside the gene matches: 9. CDR3 size: 14 residues. Germline V gives CDR1 LNHDA, CDR2 SQIVND (reference sequence). Sequencing was performed on axillary lymph node tissue. V is TRBV19 and J is TRBJ1-6; TRBD1 aligns across 9 bases. The receptor was derived from a female donor with breast cancer. Some clones in this sample may be carry-over from other donors' samples. The CDR3 reads CATTDRGFYSPLHF. Here the CDR3 DNA reads TGTGCCACTACAGACAGGGGGTTCTATTCACCCCTCCACTTT.